This record covers a single T cell receptor beta chain. Its specificity is not known. Together with a sample-barcoded 5' primer, a J-beta primer mix was included in a second PCR lasting 7 to 11 cycles. TCRdb re-derived calls from the 5' RACE reads in MiXCR, one entry per CDR3 protein. The table records roughly 900,000 distinct CDR3 sequences, more than 25% of them present only once. These data belong to a study of blood T cells in healthy people across ages. In the study overall: About one barcoded beta molecule per two T cells was the capture yield of template switching. General observations from the study: The study lacked donor CMV status, which possibly confounded expanded clonotype changes.

Trimming removed 2 bases from V and 1 base from J, with 5 bases in between. This CDR3 comprises 13 residues. Germline loops: CDR1 KGHSH, CDR2 LQKENI. There were at least 5 micrograms of total RNA extracted from every sample. This rearrangement joins TRBV18 to TRBJ1-2; D is unresolved. This sequence originates from an elderly woman in good health. Sequencing input: blood. The CDR3 is CASSPGNNYGYTF. The CDR3 DNA is TGTGCCAGCTCACCAGGCAATAACTATGGCTACACCTTC. Drawing the rest from reference TRBV18 and TRBJ1-2, the complete variable domain is NAGVMQNPRHLVRRRGQEARLRCSPMKGHSHVYWYRQLPEEGLKFMVYLQKENIIDESGMPKERFSAEFPKEGPSILRIQQVVRGDSAAYFCASSPGNNYGYTFGSGTRLTVV.